This TCR beta chain is from a study of blood T cells in healthy people across ages. Overall study results and limits: Without sorted subsets, naive and antigen-experienced compartments could not be conclusively compared.

A sample-barcoded 5' primer and a J-beta primer mix were used in a second PCR of roughly 6 to 11 cycles. TCRdb recomputed calls from the 5' RACE reads with MiXCR, one row per CDR3 protein. Altogether approximately 680,000 distinct CDR3 sequences are present, about 30% being singletons, with the ten largest covering 15% to 19%. A remark on this clonotype: Antigen unknown.

Germline V lookup: CDR1 SGHAT, CDR2 FQDESV (reference sequence). With V trimmed by 6 bases and J by 6 bases, 9 bases remained unmatched. CDR3 length: 17 residues. The sequence came from a woman older than 75 in good health. The sequenced sample consisted of blood. This rearrangement joins TRBV11-1 to TRBJ2-2; 14 positions agree with TRBD2. CDR3 coding DNA: TGTGCCAGCAGTACCGGACTAGCGGGGGGTTTTGCCGGGGAGCTGTTTTTT. Translation gives CASSTGLAGGFAGELFF.